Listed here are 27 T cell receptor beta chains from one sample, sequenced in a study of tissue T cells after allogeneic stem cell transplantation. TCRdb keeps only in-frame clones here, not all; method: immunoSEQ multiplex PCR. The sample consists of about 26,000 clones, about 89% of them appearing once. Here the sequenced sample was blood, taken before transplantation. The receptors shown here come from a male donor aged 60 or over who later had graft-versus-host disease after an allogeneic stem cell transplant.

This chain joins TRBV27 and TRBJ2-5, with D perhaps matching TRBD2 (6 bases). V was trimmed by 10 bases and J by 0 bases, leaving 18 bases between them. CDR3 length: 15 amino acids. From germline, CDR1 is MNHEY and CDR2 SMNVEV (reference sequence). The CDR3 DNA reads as TGTGCCACCGCGGAAAACGGGGGTTACCAAGAGACCCAGTACTTC. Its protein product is CATAENGGYQETQYF.

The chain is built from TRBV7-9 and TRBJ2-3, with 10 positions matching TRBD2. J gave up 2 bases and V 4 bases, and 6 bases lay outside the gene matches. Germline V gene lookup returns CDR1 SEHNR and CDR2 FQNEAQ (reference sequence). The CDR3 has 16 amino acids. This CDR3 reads CASSYSGGILTDTQYF. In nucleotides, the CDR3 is TGTGCCAGCAGCTATAGCGGGGGGATTCTCACAGATACGCAGTATTTT.

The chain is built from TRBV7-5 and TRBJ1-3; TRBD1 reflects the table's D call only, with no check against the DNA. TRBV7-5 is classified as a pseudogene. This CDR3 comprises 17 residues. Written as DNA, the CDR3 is TGTGTCAGAACCAAAAACTGGGGGCTCAGCTCTGGAAACACCATATATTTT. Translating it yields CVRTKNWGLSSGNTIYF.

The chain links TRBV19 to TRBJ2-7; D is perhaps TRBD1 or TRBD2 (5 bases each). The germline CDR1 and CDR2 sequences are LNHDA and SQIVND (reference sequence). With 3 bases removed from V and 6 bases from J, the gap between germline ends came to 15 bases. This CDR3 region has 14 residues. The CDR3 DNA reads TGTGCCAGTAGTATGGGACGTTCCCCCCTCGAGCAGTACTTC. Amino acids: CASSMGRSPLEQYF.

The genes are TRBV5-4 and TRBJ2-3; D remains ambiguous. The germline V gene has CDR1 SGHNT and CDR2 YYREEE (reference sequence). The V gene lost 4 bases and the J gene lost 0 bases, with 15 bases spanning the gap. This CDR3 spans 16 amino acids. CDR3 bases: TGTGCCAGCAGCCCCCAAGGCTCCTTGAGCACAGATACGCAGTATTTT. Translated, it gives CASSPQGSLSTDTQYF.

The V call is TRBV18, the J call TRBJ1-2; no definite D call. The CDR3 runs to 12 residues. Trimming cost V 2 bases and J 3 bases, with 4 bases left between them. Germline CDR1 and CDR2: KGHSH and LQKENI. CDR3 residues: CASSPTDYGYTF. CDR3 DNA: TGTGCCAGCTCACCAACGGACTATGGCTACACCTTC.

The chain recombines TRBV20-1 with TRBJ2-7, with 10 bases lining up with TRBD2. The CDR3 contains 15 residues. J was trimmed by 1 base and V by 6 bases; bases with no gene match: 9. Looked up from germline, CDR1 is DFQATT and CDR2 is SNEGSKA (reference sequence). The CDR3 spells CSASNPGLASYEQYF. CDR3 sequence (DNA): TGCAGTGCAAGTAACCCGGGACTAGCGTCCTACGAGCAGTACTTC.

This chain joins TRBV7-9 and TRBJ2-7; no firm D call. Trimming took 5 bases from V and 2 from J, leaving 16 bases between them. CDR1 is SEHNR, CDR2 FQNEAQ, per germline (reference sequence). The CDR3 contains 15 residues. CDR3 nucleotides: TGTGCCAGCAGCCCGGGTGGTGAGTCGACCTACGAGCAGTACTTC. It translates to CASSPGGESTYEQYF. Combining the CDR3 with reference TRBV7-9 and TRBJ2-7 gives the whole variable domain DTGVSQNPRHKITKRGQNVTFRCDPISEHNRLYWYRQTLGQGPEFLTYFQNEAQLEKSRLLSDRFSAERPKGSFSTLEIQRTEQGDSAMYLCASSPGGESTYEQYFGPGTRLTVT.

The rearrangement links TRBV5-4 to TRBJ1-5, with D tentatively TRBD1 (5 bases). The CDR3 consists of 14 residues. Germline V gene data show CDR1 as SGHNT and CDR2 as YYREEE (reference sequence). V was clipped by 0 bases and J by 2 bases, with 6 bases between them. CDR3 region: CASSLGDGNQPQHF. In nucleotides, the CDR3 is TGTGCCAGCAGCTTGGGGGACGGCAATCAGCCCCAGCATTTT.

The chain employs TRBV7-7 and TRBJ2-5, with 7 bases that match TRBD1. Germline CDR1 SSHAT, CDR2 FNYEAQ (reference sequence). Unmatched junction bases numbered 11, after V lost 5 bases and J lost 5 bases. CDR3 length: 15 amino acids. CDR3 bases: TGTGCCAGCAGCACCTTGACAGGGAACGGCGAGACCCAGTACTTC. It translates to CASSTLTGNGETQYF.

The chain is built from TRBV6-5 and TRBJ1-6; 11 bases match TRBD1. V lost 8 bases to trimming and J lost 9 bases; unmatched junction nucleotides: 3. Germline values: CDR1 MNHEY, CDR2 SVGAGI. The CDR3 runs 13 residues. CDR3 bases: TGTGCCAGCGGAGGACAGGGGGCTTCACCCCTCCACTTT. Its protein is CASGGQGASPLHF.

CDR3 region: CASSLGRLAGYNEQFF. The CDR3 DNA is TGTGCCAGCAGCTTGGGTCGGCTAGCGGGCTACAATGAGCAGTTCTTC. J is TRBJ2-1 and V is TRBV5-4; 8 bases are a match to TRBD2. The CDR3 length is 16 residues. J was trimmed by 3 bases and V by 0 bases; bases with no gene match: 5. In germline, CDR1 is SGHNT, CDR2 YYREEE (reference sequence).

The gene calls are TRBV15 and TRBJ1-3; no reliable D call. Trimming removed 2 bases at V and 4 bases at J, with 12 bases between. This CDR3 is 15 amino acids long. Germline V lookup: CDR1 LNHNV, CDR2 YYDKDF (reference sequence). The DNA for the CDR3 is TGTGCCACCAGCAGACGTTTAGGGCAAGGAAACACCATATATTTT. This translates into CATSRRLGQGNTIYF.

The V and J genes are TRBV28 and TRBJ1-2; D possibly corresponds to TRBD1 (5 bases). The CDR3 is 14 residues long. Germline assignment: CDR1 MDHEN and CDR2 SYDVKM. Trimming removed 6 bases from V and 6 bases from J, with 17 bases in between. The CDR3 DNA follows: TGTGCCAGCAGCCCATGGGAGAGGGGCGATGGCTACACCTTC. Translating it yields CASSPWERGDGYTF.

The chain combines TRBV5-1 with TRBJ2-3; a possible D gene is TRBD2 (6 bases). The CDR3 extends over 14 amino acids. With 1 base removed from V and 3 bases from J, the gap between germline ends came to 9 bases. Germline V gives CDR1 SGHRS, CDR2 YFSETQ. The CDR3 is CASSLTAGTDTQYF. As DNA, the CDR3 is TGCGCCAGCAGCTTGACGGCGGGAACAGATACGCAGTATTTT.

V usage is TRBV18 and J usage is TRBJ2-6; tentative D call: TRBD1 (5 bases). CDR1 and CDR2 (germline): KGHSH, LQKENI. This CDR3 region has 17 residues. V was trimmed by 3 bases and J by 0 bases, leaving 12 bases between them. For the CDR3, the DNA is TGTGCCAGCTCACCCGTACAGGAGAGCTCTGGGGCCAACGTCCTGACTTTC. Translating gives CASSPVQESSGANVLTF.

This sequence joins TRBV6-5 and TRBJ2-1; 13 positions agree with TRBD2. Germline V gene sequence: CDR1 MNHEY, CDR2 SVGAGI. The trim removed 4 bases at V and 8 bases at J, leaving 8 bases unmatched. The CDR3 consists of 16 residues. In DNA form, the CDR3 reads TGTGCCAGCAGTTCCCCCGGGACTAGCGGGATTTATGAGCAGTTCTTC. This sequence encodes CASSSPGTSGIYEQFF.

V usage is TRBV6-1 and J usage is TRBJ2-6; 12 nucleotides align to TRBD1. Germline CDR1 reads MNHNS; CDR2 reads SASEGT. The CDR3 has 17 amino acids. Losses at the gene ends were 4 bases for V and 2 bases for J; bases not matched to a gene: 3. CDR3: CASSAGTGGAGANVLTF. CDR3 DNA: TGTGCCAGCAGTGCCGGGACAGGGGGCGCTGGGGCCAACGTCCTGACTTTC.

The CDR3 DNA sequence: TGTGCCACCAGCAGTACGGGAACTGGAAACACCATATATTTT. Residues: CATSSTGTGNTIYF. The V gene is TRBV15, the J gene TRBJ1-3; the D is unclear. This CDR3 has 14 residues. Trimming pared 3 bases from V and 2 bases from J, leaving 8 bases between. Per the germline V gene, CDR1 is LNHNV and CDR2 is YYDKDF (reference sequence).

CDR3 loop: CASSDSPDTGELFF. Here the CDR3 DNA reads TGTGCCAGCAGTGACTCACCTGACACCGGGGAGCTGTTTTTT. The chain has TRBV6-4 and TRBJ2-2; no firm D call. This CDR3 is built from 14 residues. The germline V gene encodes CDR1 MRHNA and CDR2 SNTAGT. Trimming removed 0 bases from V and 3 bases from J, with 5 bases in between.

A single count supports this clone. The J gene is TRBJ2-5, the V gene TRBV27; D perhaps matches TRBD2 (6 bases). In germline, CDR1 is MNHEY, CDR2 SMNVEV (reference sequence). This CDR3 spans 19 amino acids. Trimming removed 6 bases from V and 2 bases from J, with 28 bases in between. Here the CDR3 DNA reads TGTGCCAGCAGCTCCGTGGGATCTCCAGGGAGGCCGATACAAGAGACCCAGTACTTC. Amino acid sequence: CASSSVGSPGRPIQETQYF.

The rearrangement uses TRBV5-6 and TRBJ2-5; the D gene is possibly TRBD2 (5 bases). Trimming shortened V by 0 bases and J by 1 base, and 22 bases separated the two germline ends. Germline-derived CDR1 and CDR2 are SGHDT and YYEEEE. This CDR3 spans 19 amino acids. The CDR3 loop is CASSLAYGSLGRSQETQYF. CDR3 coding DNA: TGTGCCAGCAGCTTGGCTTATGGGAGTTTGGGTCGGAGCCAAGAGACCCAGTACTTC.

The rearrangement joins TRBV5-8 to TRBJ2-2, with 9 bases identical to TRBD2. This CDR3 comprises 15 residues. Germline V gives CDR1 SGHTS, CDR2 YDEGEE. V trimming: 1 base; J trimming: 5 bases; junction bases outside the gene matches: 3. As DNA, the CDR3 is TGTGCCAGCAGCTTGTGGCTAGCGGGAACCGGGGAGCTGTTTTTT. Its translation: CASSLWLAGTGELFF. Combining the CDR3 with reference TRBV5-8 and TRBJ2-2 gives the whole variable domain EAGVTQSPTHLIKTRGQQATLRCSPISGHTSVYWYQQALGLGLQFLLWYDEGEERNRGNFPPRFSGRQFPNYSSELNVNALELEDSALYLCASSLWLAGTGELFFGEGSRLTVL.

The CDR3 sequence: CASSVVGSGEETQYF. The CDR3 DNA follows: TGTGCCAGCAGCGTAGTGGGTAGCGGGGAAGAGACCCAGTACTTC. The chain combines TRBV9 with TRBJ2-5; 8 bases map to TRBD2. With V trimmed by 0 bases and J by 3 bases, 4 bases remained unmatched. CDR1 and CDR2 (germline): SGDLS, YYNGEE. The CDR3 is made up of 15 amino acids.

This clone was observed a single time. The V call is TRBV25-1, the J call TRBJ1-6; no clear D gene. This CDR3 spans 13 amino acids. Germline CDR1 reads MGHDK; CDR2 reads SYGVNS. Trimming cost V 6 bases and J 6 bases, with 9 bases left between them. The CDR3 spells CASREGFNSPLHF. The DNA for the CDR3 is TGTGCCAGCAGGGAGGGATTTAATTCACCCCTCCACTTT.

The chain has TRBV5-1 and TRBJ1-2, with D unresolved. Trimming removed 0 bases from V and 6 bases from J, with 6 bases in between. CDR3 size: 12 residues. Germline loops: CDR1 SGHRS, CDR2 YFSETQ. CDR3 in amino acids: CASSLVRDGYTF. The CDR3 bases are TGCGCCAGCAGCTTGGTTCGGGATGGCTACACCTTC.

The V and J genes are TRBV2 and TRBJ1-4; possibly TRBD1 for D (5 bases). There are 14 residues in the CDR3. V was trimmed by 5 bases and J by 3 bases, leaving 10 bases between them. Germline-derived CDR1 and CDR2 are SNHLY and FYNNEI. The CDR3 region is CASSFRVSNEKLFF. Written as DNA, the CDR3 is TGTGCCAGCAGTTTCAGGGTGTCTAATGAAAAACTGTTTTTT.